These 13 T cell receptor beta chains were sequenced from one sample in a study of T cell responses to AZD1222 COVID-19 vaccine (dated by TCRdb to about 2021). The time point label here, explained by the study, means: about 28 days (+/-7) after the second vaccine dose. Libraries were built with the immunoSEQ multiplex PCR assay. Held by TCRdb, this immuneACCESS table contains in-frame sequences only and omits some clones. Under half of the omission traces to an unresolved V gene where checked; the cause of the rest is unknown. The sample yields 110,000 or so clones; 88% were counted once. Approximately 6.9% of the sample comes from the top ten. The source material was peripheral blood, sampled 28 days after the second AZD1222 dose. These receptors were collected from an adult who received the AZD1222 COVID-19 vaccine.

The genes are TRBV5-4 and TRBJ1-4; the match to TRBD1 covers 10 bases. The CDR3 runs to 15 residues. CDR1 and CDR2 from the germline V gene are SGHNT and YYREEE (reference sequence). V gave up 0 bases and J gave up 8 bases; unmatched junction bases: 4. The CDR3 nucleotides are TGTGCCAGCAGCTTGGTGGGACAGGGGAGCGAAAAACTGTTTTTT. This gives the protein CASSLVGQGSEKLFF.

The genes are TRBV10-1 and TRBJ2-5; a weak D match, TRBD2 (7 bases). V was pared by 0 bases and J by 4 bases, with 15 bases between. This CDR3 has 16 residues. Per germline, CDR1 WNHNN and CDR2 SYGVQD (reference sequence). The CDR3 is CASSESWGGPRETQYF. CDR3 DNA: TGCGCCAGCAGTGAGTCGTGGGGGGGCCCGAGAGAGACCCAGTACTTC.

The chain is built from TRBV4-3 and TRBJ2-3; 7 bases are a match to TRBD2. Germline loops: CDR1 LGHNA, CDR2 YSLEER. This CDR3 has 15 residues. Losses at the gene ends were 7 bases for V and 1 base for J; bases not matched to a gene: 8. CDR3 in amino acids: CASTERGGGTDTQYF. The CDR3 nucleotides are TGCGCCAGCACCGAGCGGGGAGGTGGCACAGATACGCAGTATTTT.

In this sample, this clone turned up once. The V and J genes are TRBV5-6 and TRBJ1-1; a weak D match, TRBD1 (5 bases). CDR1 is SGHDT and CDR2 is YYEEEE in the germline V gene. Trimming stripped 4 bases from V and 5 bases from J, with 12 bases between. The CDR3 totals 13 residues. CDR3 DNA: TGTGCCAGCAGCGGCAGGGTGGGGACTGAAGCTTTCTTT. It specifies CASSGRVGTEAFF.

This chain connects TRBV2 to TRBJ2-1; D is unclear. Germline-derived CDR1 and CDR2 are SNHLY and FYNNEI. The CDR3 contains 17 residues. V lost 4 bases to trimming and J lost 4 bases, with 20 bases between them. The CDR3 DNA reads as TGTGCCAGCAGTGGTTCGGCGGACGTGCAGAATTACAATGAGCAGTTCTTC. Its translation is CASSGSADVQNYNEQFF.

The CDR3, as DNA: TGTGCCAGCAGCTTGCTGTCAGGGGATCAGCCCCAGCATTTT. Translating gives CASSLLSGDQPQHF. This chain connects TRBV5-5 to TRBJ1-5, with a tentative D call TRBD1 (6 bases). V lost 1 base and J lost 5, with 10 bases in between. The CDR3 has 14 amino acids. The germline V gene has CDR1 SGHKS and CDR2 YYEKEE (reference sequence).

The chain couples TRBV19 to TRBJ1-4, with a tentative D call TRBD1 (6 bases). The V gene's germline CDR1 is LNHDA and CDR2 SQIVND (reference sequence). The CDR3 length is 13 residues. Trimming left V 5 bases short and J 7 bases short, with 11 bases between. The CDR3 DNA sequence: TGTGCCAGTAGTGGGGGGCTGGGTGAAAAACTGTTTTTT. Its protein is CASSGGLGEKLFF.

The V and J genes are TRBV7-2 and TRBJ1-1; D not resolved. The CDR3 extends over 13 amino acids. Looked up from germline, CDR1 is SGHTA and CDR2 is FQGNSA. Trimming stripped 0 bases from V and 6 bases from J, with 8 bases between. In nucleotides, the CDR3 is TGTGCCAGCAGCTTAGCGATCAGGTCTGAAGCTTTCTTT. It yields the protein CASSLAIRSEAFF.

The chain employs TRBV6-5 and TRBJ2-1; D not certain. The CDR3 extends over 12 amino acids. Trimming removed 6 bases at V and 4 bases at J, with 7 bases between. CDR1 is MNHEY and CDR2 is SVGAGI in the germline V gene. The CDR3 DNA sequence: TGTGCCAGCAGCCGACCATACAATGAGCAGTTCTTC. Residues: CASSRPYNEQFF.

This chain joins TRBV12-3 or TRBV12-4 and TRBJ1-3; no clear D gene. V lost 8 bases, J lost 0 bases, and 8 bases lay in between. This CDR3 is 13 amino acids long. The CDR3 reads CASFPSSGNTIYF. The CDR3 coding sequence is TGTGCCAGCTTCCCCTCCTCTGGAAACACCATATATTTT.

This chain links TRBV19 with TRBJ1-4; D ambiguous. V was pared by 3 bases and J by 5 bases, with 7 bases between. The CDR3 spans 13 residues. Germline loops: CDR1 LNHDA, CDR2 SQIVND (reference sequence). The CDR3 protein is CASSMAGNEKLFF. CDR3 bases: TGTGCCAGTAGTATGGCGGGAAATGAAAAACTGTTTTTT.

The chain carries TRBV7-3 and TRBJ2-7; D perhaps matches TRBD1 (5 bases). Trimming took off 5 bases at V and 0 bases at J, with 11 bases between the two ends. Germline values: CDR1 SGHTA, CDR2 FQGTGA. The CDR3 extends over 14 amino acids. The CDR3 coding sequence is TGTGCCAGCAGCCCCCAGGGATCCTCCTACGAGCAGTACTTC. Translation: CASSPQGSSYEQYF.

The chain is built from TRBV19 and TRBJ2-1, with D possibly TRBD2 on 6 matching bases. The CDR3 runs to 13 residues. Trimming left V 4 bases short and J 7 bases short, with 11 bases between. The germline gives CDR1 LNHDA, CDR2 SQIVND (reference sequence). CDR3 in DNA: TGTGCCAGTAGTACCACGGAGGGGAATGAGCAGTTCTTC. It specifies CASSTTEGNEQFF.